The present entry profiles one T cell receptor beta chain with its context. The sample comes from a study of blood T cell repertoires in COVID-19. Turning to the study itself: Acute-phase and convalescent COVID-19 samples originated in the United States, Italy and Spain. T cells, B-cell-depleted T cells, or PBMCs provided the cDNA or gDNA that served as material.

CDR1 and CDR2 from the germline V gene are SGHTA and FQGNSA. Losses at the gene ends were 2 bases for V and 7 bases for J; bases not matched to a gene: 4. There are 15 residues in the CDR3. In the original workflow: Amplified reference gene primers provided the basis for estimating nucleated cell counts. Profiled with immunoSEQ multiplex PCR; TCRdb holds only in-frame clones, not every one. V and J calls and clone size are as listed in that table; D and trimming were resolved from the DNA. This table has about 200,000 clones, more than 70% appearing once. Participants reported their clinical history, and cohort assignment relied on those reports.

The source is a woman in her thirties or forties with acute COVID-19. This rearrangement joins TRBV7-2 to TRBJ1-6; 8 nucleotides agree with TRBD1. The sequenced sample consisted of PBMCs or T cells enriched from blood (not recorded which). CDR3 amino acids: CASSLSDRGNSPLHF. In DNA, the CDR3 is TGTGCCAGCAGCTTAAGCGACAGGGGCAATTCACCCCTCCACTTT.